This TCR beta chain was found in a study of OX40 agonist ivuxolimab in advanced cancers. The wider study: The patients received agonistic anti-OX40 (CD134) antibody ivuxolimab. The dose-escalation cohort had hepatocellular carcinoma, melanoma, renal cell or head and neck cancer. At about 82% male, the cohort had a mean age of 60 years, ranging from about 20 to 79.

Germline values: CDR1 GTSNPN, CDR2 SVGIG (reference sequence). V dropped 4 bases and J dropped 0 bases, with 6 bases sitting between them. This CDR3 spans 12 amino acids. Autoimmune disease history or systemic immunosuppression disqualified patients. Profiled with immunoSEQ multiplex PCR; TCRdb holds only in-frame clones, not every one. The sample yields about 56,000 clones, around 91% seen once. This clonotype was obtained from an adult with an advanced solid tumor such as melanoma, head and neck, liver or kidney cancer. The V call is TRBV30, the J call TRBJ1-1; D gene unclear. Source: CD4+ or CD8+ T cells sorted from blood, taken in a trial of the OX40 agonist ivuxolimab. This chain's CDR3 is CAWKQMNTEAFF. CDR3 coding DNA: TGTGCCTGGAAGCAGATGAACACTGAAGCTTTCTTT.